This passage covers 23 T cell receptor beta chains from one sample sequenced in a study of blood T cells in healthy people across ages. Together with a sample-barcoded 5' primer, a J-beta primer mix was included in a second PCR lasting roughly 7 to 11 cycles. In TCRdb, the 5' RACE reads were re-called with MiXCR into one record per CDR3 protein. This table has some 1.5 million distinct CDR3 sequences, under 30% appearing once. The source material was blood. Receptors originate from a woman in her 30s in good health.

CDR3 DNA sequence: TGTGCCAGCAGCGTAGAAGACAGGGGGAGCACCGGGGAGCTGTTTTTT. Its protein product is CASSVEDRGSTGELFF. The chain joins TRBV9 to TRBJ2-2; 9 positions match TRBD1. This CDR3 spans 16 amino acids. Germline-derived CDR1 and CDR2 are SGDLS and YYNGEE. V shed 0 bases and J 4 bases; nucleotides not matched to a gene: 4.

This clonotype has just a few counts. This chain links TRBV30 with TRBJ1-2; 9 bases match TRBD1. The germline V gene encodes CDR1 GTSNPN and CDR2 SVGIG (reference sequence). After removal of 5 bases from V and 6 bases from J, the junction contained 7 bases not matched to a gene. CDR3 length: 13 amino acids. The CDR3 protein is CAWETGTGHGYTF. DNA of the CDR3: TGTGCCTGGGAAACCGGGACAGGGCATGGCTACACCTTC. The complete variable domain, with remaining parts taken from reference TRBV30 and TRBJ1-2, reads SQTIHQWPATLVQPVGSPLSLECTVEGTSNPNLYWYRQAAGRGLQLLFYSVGIGQISSEVPQNLSASRPQDRQFILSSKKLLLSDSGFYLCAWETGTGHGYTFGSGTRLTVV.

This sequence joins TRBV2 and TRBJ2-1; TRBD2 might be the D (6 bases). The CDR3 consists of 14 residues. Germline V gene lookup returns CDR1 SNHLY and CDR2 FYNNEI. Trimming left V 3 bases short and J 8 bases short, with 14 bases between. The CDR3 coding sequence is TGTGCCAGCAGTGACATAGGACTAACGCATGAGCAGTTCTTC. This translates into CASSDIGLTHEQFF.

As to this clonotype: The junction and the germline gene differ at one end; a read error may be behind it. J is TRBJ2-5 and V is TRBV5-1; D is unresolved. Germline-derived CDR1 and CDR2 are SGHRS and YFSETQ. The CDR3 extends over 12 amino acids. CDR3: CASSLGQETHYF. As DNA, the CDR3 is TGCGCCAGCAGCTTGGGTCAAGAGACCCACTACTTC.

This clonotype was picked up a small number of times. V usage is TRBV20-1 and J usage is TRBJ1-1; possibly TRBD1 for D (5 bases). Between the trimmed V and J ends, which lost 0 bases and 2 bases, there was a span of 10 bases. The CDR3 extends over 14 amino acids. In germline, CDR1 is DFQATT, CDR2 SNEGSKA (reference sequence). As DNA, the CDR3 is TGCAGTGCTAGAGATGCAGGGAGCAACACTGAAGCTTTCTTT. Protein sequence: CSARDAGSNTEAFF.

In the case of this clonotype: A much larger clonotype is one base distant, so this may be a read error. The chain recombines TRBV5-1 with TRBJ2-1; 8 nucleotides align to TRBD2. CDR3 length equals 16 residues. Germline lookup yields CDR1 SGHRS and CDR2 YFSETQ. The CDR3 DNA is TGCGCCGGCAGCTTTCGCGGGGGGTTGTCCTACAATGAGCAGTTCTTC. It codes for CAGSFRGGLSYNEQFF.

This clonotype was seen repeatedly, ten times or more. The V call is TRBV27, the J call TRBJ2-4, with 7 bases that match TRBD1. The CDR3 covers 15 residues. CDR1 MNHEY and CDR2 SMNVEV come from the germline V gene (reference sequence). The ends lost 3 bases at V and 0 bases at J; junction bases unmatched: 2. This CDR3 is CASSFGTVAKNIQYF. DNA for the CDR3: TGTGCCAGCAGTTTCGGGACAGTAGCCAAAAACATTCAGTACTTC.

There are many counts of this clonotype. The CDR3 sequence: CSAGDRGRPKNIQYF. The CDR3 DNA is TGCAGCGCTGGGGACAGGGGAAGGCCCAAAAACATTCAGTACTTC. V usage is TRBV29-1 and J usage is TRBJ2-4, with 10 bases fitting TRBD1. After removal of 7 bases from V and 2 bases from J, the junction contained 8 bases not matched to a gene. This CDR3 spans 15 amino acids. CDR1 and CDR2 from the germline V gene are SQVTM and ANQGSEA.

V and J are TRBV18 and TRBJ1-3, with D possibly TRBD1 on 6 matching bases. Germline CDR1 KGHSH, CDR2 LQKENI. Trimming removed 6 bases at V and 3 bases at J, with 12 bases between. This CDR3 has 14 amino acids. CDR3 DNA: TGTGCCAGCTCCTGTCAGGGGAGTGGAAACACCATATATTTT. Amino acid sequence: CASSCQGSGNTIYF. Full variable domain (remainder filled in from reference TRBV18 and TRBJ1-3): NAGVMQNPRHLVRRRGQEARLRCSPMKGHSHVYWYRQLPEEGLKFMVYLQKENIIDESGMPKERFSAEFPKEGPSILRIQQVVRGDSAAYFCASSCQGSGNTIYFGEGSWLTVV.

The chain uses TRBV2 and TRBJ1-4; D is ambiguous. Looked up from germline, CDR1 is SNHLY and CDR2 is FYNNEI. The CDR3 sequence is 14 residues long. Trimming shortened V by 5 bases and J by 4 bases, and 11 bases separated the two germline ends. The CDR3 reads CASSSWTFNEKLFF. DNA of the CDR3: TGTGCCAGCAGTAGCTGGACCTTTAATGAAAAACTGTTTTTT.

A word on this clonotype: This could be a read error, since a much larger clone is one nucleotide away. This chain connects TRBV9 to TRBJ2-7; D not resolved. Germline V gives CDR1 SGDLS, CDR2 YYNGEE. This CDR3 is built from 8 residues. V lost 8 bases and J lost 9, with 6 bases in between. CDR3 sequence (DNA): TGTGCCAGTGGCGGGCAGTACTTC. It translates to CASGGQYF.

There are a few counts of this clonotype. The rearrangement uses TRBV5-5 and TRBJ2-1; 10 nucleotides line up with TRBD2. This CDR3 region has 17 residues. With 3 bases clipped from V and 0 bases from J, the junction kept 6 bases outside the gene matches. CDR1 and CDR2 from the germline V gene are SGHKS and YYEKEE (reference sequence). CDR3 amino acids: CASSSTPSGSSYNEQFF. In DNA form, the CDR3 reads TGTGCCAGCAGCTCTACTCCTAGCGGGAGCTCCTACAATGAGCAGTTCTTC.

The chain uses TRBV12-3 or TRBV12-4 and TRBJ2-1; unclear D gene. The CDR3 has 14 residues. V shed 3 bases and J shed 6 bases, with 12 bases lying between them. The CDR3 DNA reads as TGTGCCAGCAGTTTGGGCAGTACCCCCAATGAGCAGTTCTTC. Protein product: CASSLGSTPNEQFF.

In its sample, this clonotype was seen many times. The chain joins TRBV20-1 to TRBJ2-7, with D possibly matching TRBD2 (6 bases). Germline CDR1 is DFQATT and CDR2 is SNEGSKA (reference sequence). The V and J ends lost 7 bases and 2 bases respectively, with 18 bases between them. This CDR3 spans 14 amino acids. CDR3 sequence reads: CSVLGLEVPYEQYF. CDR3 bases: TGCAGTGTGTTGGGACTGGAGGTTCCCTACGAGCAGTACTTC.

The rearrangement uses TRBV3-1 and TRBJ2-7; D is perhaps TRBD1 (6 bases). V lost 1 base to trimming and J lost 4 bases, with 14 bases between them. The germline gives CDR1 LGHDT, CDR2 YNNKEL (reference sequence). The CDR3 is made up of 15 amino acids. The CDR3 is CASSQGHRAIYEQYF. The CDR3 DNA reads TGTGCCAGCAGCCAAGGTCACAGGGCAATTTACGAGCAGTACTTC.

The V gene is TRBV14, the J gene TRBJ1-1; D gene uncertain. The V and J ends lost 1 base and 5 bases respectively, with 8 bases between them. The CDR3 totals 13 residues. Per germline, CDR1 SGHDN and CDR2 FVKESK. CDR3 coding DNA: TGTGCCAGCAGCCAAGTTCTTCAGACTGAAGCTTTCTTT. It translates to CASSQVLQTEAFF. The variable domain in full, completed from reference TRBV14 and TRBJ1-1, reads EAGVTQFPSHSVIEKGQTVTLRCDPISGHDNLYWYRRVMGKEIKFLLHFVKESKQDESGMPNNRFLAERTGGTYSTLKVQPAELEDSGVYFCASSQVLQTEAFFGQGTRLTVV.

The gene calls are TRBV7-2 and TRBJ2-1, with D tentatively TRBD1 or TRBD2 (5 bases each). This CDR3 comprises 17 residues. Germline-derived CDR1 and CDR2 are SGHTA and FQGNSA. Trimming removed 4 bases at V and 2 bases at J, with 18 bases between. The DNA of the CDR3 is TGTGCCAGCAGCTACCCCCGGGACCGGATCCCCTACAATGAGCAGTTCTTC. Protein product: CASSYPRDRIPYNEQFF.

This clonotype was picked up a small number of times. The CDR3 spells CASSLRVAGEGADTQYF. The CDR3 nucleotides read TGTGCCAGCAGCCTACGAGTAGCGGGAGAGGGTGCAGATACGCAGTATTTT. This sequence joins TRBV4-2 and TRBJ2-3, with 9 bases fitting TRBD2. V lost 4 bases to trimming and J lost 4 bases; unmatched junction nucleotides: 12. Germline lookup yields CDR1 LGHNA and CDR2 YNFKEQ. The CDR3 covers 17 residues.

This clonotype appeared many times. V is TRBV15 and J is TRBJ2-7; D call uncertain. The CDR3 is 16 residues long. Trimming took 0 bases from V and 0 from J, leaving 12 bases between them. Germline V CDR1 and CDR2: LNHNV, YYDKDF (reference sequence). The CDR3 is CATSRDEHEASYEQYF. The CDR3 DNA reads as TGTGCCACCAGCAGAGATGAACATGAGGCCTCCTACGAGCAGTACTTC.

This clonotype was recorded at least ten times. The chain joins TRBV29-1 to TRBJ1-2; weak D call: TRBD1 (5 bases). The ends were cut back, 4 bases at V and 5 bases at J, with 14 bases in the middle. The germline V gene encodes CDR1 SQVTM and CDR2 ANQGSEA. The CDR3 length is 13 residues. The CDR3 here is CSVGDRGGYGYTF. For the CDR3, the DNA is TGCAGCGTTGGGGACCGGGGGGGTTATGGCTACACCTTC.

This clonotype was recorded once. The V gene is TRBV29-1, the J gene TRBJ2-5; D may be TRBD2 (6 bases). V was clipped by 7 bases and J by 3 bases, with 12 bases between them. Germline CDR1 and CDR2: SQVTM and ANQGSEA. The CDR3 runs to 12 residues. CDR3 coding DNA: TGCAGCGGACGCGGGACTGAAGAGACCCAGTACTTC. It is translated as CSGRGTEETQYF.

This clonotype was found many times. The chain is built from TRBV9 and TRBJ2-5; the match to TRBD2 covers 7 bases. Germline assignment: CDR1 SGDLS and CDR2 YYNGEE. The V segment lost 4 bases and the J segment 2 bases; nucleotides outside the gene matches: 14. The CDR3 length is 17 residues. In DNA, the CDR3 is TGTGCCAGCAGCCCCCGGAGGGGACTACCTTCACAAGAGACCCAGTACTTC. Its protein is CASSPRRGLPSQETQYF.

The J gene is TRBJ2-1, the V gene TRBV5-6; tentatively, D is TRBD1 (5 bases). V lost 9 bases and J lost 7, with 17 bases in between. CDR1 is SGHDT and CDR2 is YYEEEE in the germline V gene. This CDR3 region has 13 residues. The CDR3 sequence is CATAGSPMNEQFF. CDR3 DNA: TGTGCCACCGCAGGGTCCCCGATGAATGAGCAGTTCTTC.